Presented here are 2 T cell receptor beta chains from one specimen sequenced in a study of OX40 agonist ivuxolimab in advanced cancers. Using immunoSEQ multiplex PCR, the repertoire was profiled, and TCRdb retains in-frame clones only, with some absent. Of around 65,000 clones in the sample, 80% to 95% were seen once. The starting material was CD4+ or CD8+ T cells sorted from blood, obtained in a trial of the OX40 agonist ivuxolimab. The source is an adult with an advanced solid tumor such as melanoma, head and neck, liver or kidney cancer.

The chain has TRBV11-2 and TRBJ2-5, with 13 bases fitting TRBD2. The length of the CDR3 is 15 residues. CDR1 SGHAT and CDR2 FQNNGV come from the germline V gene. Trimming removed 8 bases from V and 4 bases from J; junction bases left unmatched: 7. The CDR3 DNA reads as TGTGCCAGCTCCTTGGGACTAGCGGGATCAGAGACCCAGTACTTC. It encodes CASSLGLAGSETQYF.

The chain couples TRBV7-2 to TRBJ2-1; perhaps D is TRBD1 or TRBD2 (5 bases each). This CDR3 spans 13 amino acids. In germline, CDR1 is SGHTA, CDR2 FQGNSA. Trimming cost V 5 bases and J 9 bases, with 14 bases left between them. The CDR3 protein is CASSTSTGGEQFF. The CDR3 region has the DNA TGTGCCAGCAGCACCTCCACAGGAGGTGAGCAGTTCTTC.